This is a list of T cell receptor beta chains from one sample in a study of shared clonotypes between healthy human individuals. Assay used: immunoSEQ multiplex PCR; TCRdb lists only in-frame clones, some missing. The sample has under 150,000 clones; about 67% are singletons. The sequenced sample consisted of memory CD8+ T cells sorted from blood. These receptors came from a woman aged 25 to 45 in good health. CDR3s include the opening cysteine and the closing phenylalanine or tryptophan. D genes are given only for firm matches. The size field is filled for only some rows; it gives once, few, many or a size class.

D | size | V | CDR3
TRBD1 | once | TRBV19 | CASSIGQGTSYEQYF
TRBD2 | . | TRBV28 | CASSQDGTSGSYEQYF
TRBD2 | . | TRBV7-2 | CASSLYLAGFYEQYF
TRBD2 | . | TRBV19 | CASSISGGSSYEQYF
. | once | TRBV28 | CASSSDINSGNTIYF
. | . | TRBV4-2 | CASSRPTGNTGELFF
. | . | TRBV11-2 | CASSLTVLGEQYF
TRBD1 | few | TRBV5-1 | CASSLGRDSYGYTF
TRBD1 | . | TRBV4-1 | CASSPDRGREQYF
TRBD1 | once | TRBV5-6 | CASSVSRGIYEQYF
. | . | TRBV27 | CASSLSLDVGNEQFF
TRBD2 | . | TRBV27 | CASSLGAGGYNEQFF
. | . | TRBV6-5 | CASSYSTGHNEQFF
. | . | TRBV4-1 | CASSQPFLGDLFF
TRBD2 | . | TRBV28 | CASSLGTSGRAISYEQYF
. | . | TRBV11-2 | CASSLYPGPGGYGYTF